The 21 T cell receptor beta chains presented below share a single source sample, sequenced in a study of T cell responses to AZD1222 COVID-19 vaccine. Some clones are missing from TCRdb's copy, which holds only in-frame ones; the method was immunoSEQ multiplex PCR. The table includes fewer than 150,000 clones, 89% detected once. The source was peripheral blood, collected 28 days after the second AZD1222 dose. All receptors derive from an adult who received the AZD1222 COVID-19 vaccine.

This chain joins TRBV7-9 and TRBJ2-7, with D unresolved. Trimming pared 4 bases from V and 2 bases from J, leaving 9 bases between. The CDR3 sequence is 13 residues long. CDR1 and CDR2 (germline): SEHNR, FQNEAQ (reference sequence). CDR3 residues: CASSSGFAYEQYF. In nucleotides, the CDR3 is TGTGCCAGCAGCTCCGGATTTGCCTACGAGCAGTACTTC.

This clone has only one observation. This rearrangement joins TRBV12-3 or TRBV12-4 to TRBJ2-7; TRBD2 matches 8 bases. CDR3 size: 13 residues. V was pared by 5 bases and J by 5 bases, with 5 bases of the junction left unmatched. The CDR3 protein is CASSSGSPNEQYF. The CDR3 DNA reads as TGTGCCAGCAGTAGCGGGAGTCCAAACGAGCAGTACTTC.

The CDR3 is CASSYSTVGTNEKLFF. As DNA, the CDR3 is TGTGCCAGCAGTTACTCAACAGTGGGGACTAATGAAAAACTGTTTTTT. The gene calls are TRBV6-5 and TRBJ1-4, with unresolved D. The germline V and J ends were trimmed by 0 bases and 2 bases, with 10 bases remaining between them. The length of the CDR3 is 16 residues. The V gene's germline CDR1 is MNHEY and CDR2 SVGAGI.

This clone was recorded only once. The chain has TRBV27 and TRBJ2-3; 9 bases map to TRBD1. CDR1 is MNHEY, CDR2 SMNVEV, per germline (reference sequence). V lost 5 bases and J lost 3; bases outside the gene matches: 6. CDR3 length equals 15 residues. The DNA for the CDR3 is TGTGCCAGCAGTCGTGGGACAGGGAATACAGATACGCAGTATTTT. This encodes CASSRGTGNTDTQYF.

The chain links TRBV6-5 to TRBJ2-7; D could derive from TRBD1 or TRBD2 (6 bases each). Germline V lookup: CDR1 MNHEY, CDR2 SVGAGI. The CDR3 is 14 amino acids. Trimming pared 6 bases from V and 3 bases from J, leaving 15 bases between. CDR3 region: CASSLGGRGYEQYF. The CDR3 region has the DNA TGTGCCAGCAGCCTCGGGGGCAGGGGCTACGAGCAGTACTTC.

For the CDR3, the DNA is TGCAGCGTTGGGCGAGCGGGGCACACAGATACGCAGTATTTT. It specifies CSVGRAGHTDTQYF. V usage is TRBV29-1 and J usage is TRBJ2-3, with 7 bases aligning to TRBD2. CDR3 size: 14 residues. J gave up 2 bases and V 4 bases, and 6 bases lay outside the gene matches. CDR1 SQVTM and CDR2 ANQGSEA come from the germline V gene.

The chain carries TRBV10-3 and TRBJ2-5; 8 bases fit TRBD1. There are 15 residues in the CDR3. Germline CDR1 reads ENHRY; CDR2 reads SYGVKD. V shed 4 bases, J shed 5 bases, and the junction held 9 bases outside the gene matches. The CDR3 sequence: CAISGRAGGLETQYF. CDR3 DNA sequence: TGTGCCATCAGTGGGAGGGCAGGGGGCTTGGAGACCCAGTACTTC.

V gene TRBV6-1 combines with J gene TRBJ2-1; TRBD1 agrees at 8 bases. This CDR3 contains 15 residues. CDR1 and CDR2 from the germline V gene are MNHNS and SASEGT. Unmatched junction bases numbered 9, after V lost 3 bases and J lost 8 bases. Here the CDR3 reads CASSDQGARIDEQFF. CDR3 in DNA: TGTGCCAGCAGTGACCAGGGGGCGCGAATCGATGAGCAGTTCTTC.

This clone was seen once. V gene TRBV7-3 combines with J gene TRBJ2-3; D is uncertain. Trimming removed 2 bases at V and 3 bases at J, with 9 bases between. The CDR3 has 14 amino acids. Germline V gene sequence: CDR1 SGHTA, CDR2 FQGTGA. CDR3 nucleotides: TGTGCCAGCAGCTTACTGGGTTGGACAGATACGCAGTATTTT. Protein product: CASSLLGWTDTQYF.

This chain joins TRBV3-1 (or the pseudogene TRBV3-2) and TRBJ1-2; 12 bases are a match to TRBD1. CDR3 length: 15 amino acids. V lost 4 bases to trimming and J lost 6 bases; unmatched junction nucleotides: 6. CDR1 and CDR2 from the germline V gene are LGHDT and YNNKEL (reference sequence). CDR3: CASSLPGQGADGYTF. The CDR3 nucleotides are TGTGCCAGCAGCCTCCCGGGACAGGGGGCGGATGGCTACACCTTC.

The rearrangement uses TRBV18 and TRBJ2-1; D remains unclear. The CDR3 consists of 11 residues. CDR1 and CDR2 from the germline V gene are KGHSH and LQKENI. V lost 5 bases and J lost 10, with 9 bases in between. For the CDR3, the DNA is TGTGCCAGCTCAGCGTCGACCGAGCAGTTCTTC. Protein sequence: CASSASTEQFF.

The chain recombines TRBV7-2 with TRBJ2-3, with a possible D match to TRBD1 (6 bases). V was pared by 4 bases and J by 0 bases, with 14 bases between. The CDR3 totals 16 residues. Germline V gene sequence: CDR1 SGHTA, CDR2 FQGNSA. This CDR3 reads CASSSFPRGSTDTQYF. Here the CDR3 DNA reads TGTGCCAGCAGCTCTTTCCCCAGGGGAAGCACAGATACGCAGTATTTT.

The rearrangement uses TRBV10-3 and TRBJ2-7, with 7 nucleotides matching TRBD2. With 4 bases clipped from V and 6 bases from J, the junction kept 9 bases outside the gene matches. The length of the CDR3 is 14 residues. Germline loops: CDR1 ENHRY, CDR2 SYGVKD. CDR3 in DNA: TGTGCCATCAGTGGGGGGGGTTCGATGACCGAGCAGTACTTC. This encodes CAISGGGSMTEQYF.

The chain carries TRBV5-1 and TRBJ1-2, with unresolved D. The germline gives CDR1 SGHRS, CDR2 YFSETQ. Trimming pared 0 bases from V and 0 bases from J, leaving 9 bases between. There are 15 residues in the CDR3. As DNA, the CDR3 is TGCGCCAGCAGCTTGGAGGCTAGAACTAACTATGGCTACACCTTC. Its protein product is CASSLEARTNYGYTF.

The chain combines TRBV18 with TRBJ2-7, with 8 bases that match TRBD1. CDR3 size: 15 residues. Germline V lookup: CDR1 KGHSH, CDR2 LQKENI. V dropped 3 bases and J dropped 5; count of bases not matched to a gene: 9. The CDR3 is CASSPSGQVMDEQYF. The CDR3 nucleotides are TGTGCCAGCTCACCTTCGGGACAGGTGATGGACGAGCAGTACTTC.

The chain carries TRBV7-2 and TRBJ1-3; D is ambiguous. The germline V gene encodes CDR1 SGHTA and CDR2 FQGNSA. Trimming took off 2 bases at V and 3 bases at J, with 5 bases between the two ends. This CDR3 contains 13 residues. The CDR3: CASSLFVGNTIYF. The CDR3 nucleotides read TGTGCCAGCAGCTTATTCGTTGGAAACACCATATATTTT.

V usage is TRBV7-8 and J usage is TRBJ2-7; the D is unclear. Germline-derived CDR1 and CDR2 are SGHVS and FQNEAQ. V was clipped by 1 base and J by 4 bases, with 14 bases between them. CDR3 size: 15 residues. The CDR3 DNA reads TGTGCCAGCAGCTTAGAGGGTGGGGTTGGATACGAGCAGTACTTC. As protein: CASSLEGGVGYEQYF.

This clone is a singleton in its sample. This sequence joins TRBV29-1 and TRBJ2-7; D gene unclear. Germline V lookup: CDR1 SQVTM, CDR2 ANQGSEA. V was shortened by 4 bases and J by 2 bases, with 9 bases between the two germline ends. The CDR3 covers 12 residues. CDR3 amino acids: CSVAVGAYEQYF. CDR3 in DNA: TGCAGCGTTGCGGTTGGGGCCTACGAGCAGTACTTC.

The chain recombines TRBV13 with TRBJ1-2; 7 bases line up with TRBD1. Looked up from germline, CDR1 is PRHDT and CDR2 is FYEKMQ (reference sequence). The J segment lost 4 bases and the V segment lost 1 base, leaving 0 bases of the junction unmatched. The CDR3 is made up of 13 amino acids. The CDR3: CASSLDRGYGYTF. CDR3 DNA: TGTGCCAGCAGCTTAGACAGGGGCTATGGCTACACCTTC. Combining the CDR3 with reference TRBV13 and TRBJ1-2 gives the whole variable domain AAGVIQSPRHLIKEKRETATLKCYPIPRHDTVYWYQQGPGQDPQFLISFYEKMQSDKGSIPDRFSAQQFSDYHSELNMSSLELGDSALYFCASSLDRGYGYTFGSGTRLTVV.

A single count supports this clone. J is TRBJ1-2 and V is TRBV7-9, with TRBD1 matching over 10 bases. The CDR3 is 15 residues long. V dropped 5 bases and J dropped 2; count of bases not matched to a gene: 5. Germline CDR1 SEHNR, CDR2 FQNEAQ (reference sequence). The CDR3 DNA sequence: TGTGCCAGCAGCCGGGGACAGGGGCTGAACTATGGCTACACCTTC. Translation gives CASSRGQGLNYGYTF.

This chain joins TRBV10-1 and TRBJ1-4, with unresolved D. V lost 3 bases, J lost 3 bases, and 8 bases lay in between. Germline CDR1 WNHNN, CDR2 SYGVQD (reference sequence). The length of the CDR3 is 14 residues. The CDR3 DNA is TGCGCCAGCAGTGACACGAGATCTAATGAAAAACTGTTTTTT. Encoded protein: CASSDTRSNEKLFF.